The 30 T cell receptor beta chains below all came from one sample that was sequenced in a study of cytomegalovirus exposure and HLA in healthy donors (dated by TCRdb to about 2017). Library preparation used the immunoSEQ multiplex PCR assay. A mixture of 60 forward primers for TCR Vbeta segments and 13 reverse primers for TCR Jbeta segments was used in the multiplex PCR. What TCRdb holds here is the immuneACCESS table cut down to in-frame rearrangements. Part of the clones is not present; checked against another copy, under half of the missing clones reflect an unresolved V gene, and the others are unexplained. Within this sample are 180,000 or so clones, with 65% to 75% of them counted one time only. The top ten clonotypes cover about 2.5% of the sample. Sequenced: PBMCs. The source of these receptors is a human donor in good health.

The table lists this clone with a few counts. The chain combines TRBV5-4 with TRBJ1-2, with TRBD1 matching 11 bases. Germline CDR1 is SGHNT and CDR2 is YYREEE (reference sequence). The junction had 11 bases not matched to a gene; V was cut back by 5 bases and J by 5 bases. This CDR3 region has 16 residues. The CDR3, as DNA: TGTGCCAGCAGACGGACAGGGGGCGAGTGGAATTATGGCTACACCTTC. Translating it yields CASRRTGGEWNYGYTF.

This clone was observed a few times. The chain has TRBV11-2 and TRBJ2-7; 13 bases match TRBD2. Germline trimming cut 3 bases from V and 3 bases from J; bases unmatched to any gene: 11. The CDR3 covers 18 residues. CDR1 is SGHAT, CDR2 FQNNGV, per germline. DNA of the CDR3: TGTGCCAGCAGCTTGACAGGGTGGGGGACTAGCGGGGACTACGAGCAGTACTTC. Protein sequence: CASSLTGWGTSGDYEQYF.

The chain joins TRBV2 to TRBJ2-6; D is unresolved. V was shortened by 8 bases and J by 1 base, with 6 bases between the two germline ends. The CDR3 consists of 13 residues. Germline V gives CDR1 SNHLY, CDR2 FYNNEI. CDR3 sequence reads: CASAGSGANVLTF. The CDR3 coding sequence is TGTGCCAGCGCCGGGTCTGGGGCCAACGTCCTGACTTTC.

The chain has TRBV18 and TRBJ2-7; 11 bases fit TRBD1. The CDR3 is 15 amino acids. The V and J ends lost 3 bases and 4 bases, in that order; junction bases with no gene match: 5. Germline loops: CDR1 KGHSH, CDR2 LQKENI. The CDR3 protein is CASSPEGQGGYEQYF. Here the CDR3 DNA reads TGTGCCAGCTCACCCGAGGGACAGGGGGGATACGAGCAGTACTTC. Filled out from reference TRBV18 and TRBJ2-7, the complete variable domain reads NAGVMQNPRHLVRRRGQEARLRCSPMKGHSHVYWYRQLPEEGLKFMVYLQKENIIDESGMPKERFSAEFPKEGPSILRIQQVVRGDSAAYFCASSPEGQGGYEQYFGPGTRLTVT.

The chain joins TRBV7-8 to TRBJ2-5, with D possibly matching TRBD2 (6 bases). Germline lookup yields CDR1 SGHVS and CDR2 FQNEAQ. The V end lost 1 base, the J end lost 4 bases, and 10 bases lay between the germline ends. The CDR3 length is 14 residues. The DNA of the CDR3 is TGTGCCAGCAGCTTAGGGGCGGGGACAGAGACCCAGTACTTC. Translating it yields CASSLGAGTETQYF. The whole variable domain, filled in from reference TRBV7-8 and TRBJ2-5, reads GAGVSQSPRYKVAKRGQDVALRCDPISGHVSLFWYQQALGQGPEFLTYFQNEAQLDKSGLPSDRFFAERPEGSVSTLKIQRTQQEDSAVYLCASSLGAGTETQYFGPGTRLLVL.

With regard to this clone: One end of the junction fails to match germline, which may point to a read error. The V call is TRBV5-3, the J call TRBJ1-2; D is perhaps TRBD1 (5 bases). TRBV5-3 is placed among ORFs of uncertain function. The CDR3 contains 14 residues. For the CDR3, the DNA is TGTGCCAGAAGGGTGCGGGGGATAAACTATGGCTACCCCTTC. This sequence encodes CARRVRGINYGYPF.

This clone was seen a handful of times. V gene TRBV6-4 combines with J gene TRBJ2-7; 10 bases fit TRBD1. The CDR3 consists of 14 residues. Trimming cost V 2 bases and J 4 bases; bases outside gene matches: 2. Germline V gives CDR1 MRHNA, CDR2 SNTAGT. The CDR3 is CASSDRDRGYEQYF. In DNA, the CDR3 is TGTGCCAGCAGTGACAGGGACAGGGGTTACGAGCAGTACTTC.

The chain has TRBV7-3 and TRBJ2-2; D ambiguous. V gave up 1 base and J gave up 1 base, with 7 bases separating them. The CDR3 spans 15 residues. The germline V gene encodes CDR1 SGHTA and CDR2 FQGTGA. The CDR3 DNA reads TGTGCCAGCAGCTTAAATCCCAGGAACACCGGGGAGCTGTTTTTT. Protein product: CASSLNPRNTGELFF. Full variable domain (remainder filled in from reference TRBV7-3 and TRBJ2-2): GAGVSQTPSNKVTEKGKYVELRCDPISGHTALYWYRQSLGQGPEFLIYFQGTGAADDSGLPNDRFFAVRPEGSVSTLKIQRTERGDSAVYLCASSLNPRNTGELFFGEGSRLTVL.

This sequence joins TRBV5-1 and TRBJ1-5; D uncertain. Between the trimmed V and J ends, which lost 1 base and 2 bases, there was a span of 4 bases. This CDR3 is 13 amino acids long. CDR1 and CDR2 from the germline V gene are SGHRS and YFSETQ. The CDR3 reads CASSLRGNQPQHF. CDR3 nucleotides: TGCGCCAGCAGCTTGAGAGGCAATCAGCCCCAGCATTTT.

The chain couples TRBV19 to TRBJ1-1; TRBD1 agrees at 8 bases. The CDR3 length is 14 residues. Trimming at V came to 9 bases and at J to 0 bases, leaving 6 bases not matched to a gene. Germline assignment: CDR1 LNHDA and CDR2 SQIVND (reference sequence). The CDR3: CASKTGAMNTEAFF. CDR3 coding DNA: TGTGCCAGCAAGACAGGGGCCATGAACACTGAAGCTTTCTTT.

This clone was counted once. The chain carries TRBV19 and TRBJ2-2; 9 nucleotides align to TRBD1. Germline lookup yields CDR1 LNHDA and CDR2 SQIVND (reference sequence). The CDR3 loop spans 16 amino acids. Trimming cost V 3 bases and J 5 bases; bases outside gene matches: 7. The CDR3 sequence is CASSIKGQGRTGELFF. CDR3 DNA: TGTGCCAGTAGTATCAAGGGACAGGGAAGGACCGGGGAGCTGTTTTTT.

In nucleotides, the CDR3 is TGTGCCAGCAGCTTTGCCGGCCAGGAAAACATTCAGTACTTC. Its protein product is CASSFAGQENIQYF. The rearrangement uses TRBV5-4 and TRBJ2-4; D unclear. The CDR3 loop spans 14 amino acids. Germline V lookup: CDR1 SGHNT, CDR2 YYREEE (reference sequence). Trimming shortened V by 2 bases and J by 5 bases, and 11 bases separated the two germline ends.

The chain is built from TRBV23-1 and TRBJ1-2; 8 nucleotides line up with TRBD1. TRBV23-1 carries the ORF label, with uncertain function. This CDR3 has 14 residues. The ends lost 0 bases at V and 8 bases at J; junction bases unmatched: 5. The CDR3 loop reads CASSQSDREKGYTF. The CDR3 DNA sequence: TGCGCCAGCAGTCAATCGGACAGGGAGAAAGGCTACACCTTC.

V is TRBV6-1 and J is TRBJ1-2; a weak D match, TRBD1 (6 bases). Trimming pared 7 bases from V and 5 bases from J, leaving 14 bases between. The CDR3 contains 13 residues. Germline assignment: CDR1 MNHNS and CDR2 SASEGT. The CDR3 coding sequence is TGTGCCAGCACCTTGGACAGAAGTTATGGCTACACCTTC. Amino acids: CASTLDRSYGYTF.

V gene TRBV7-9 combines with J gene TRBJ1-5, with a weak D call TRBD1 (6 bases). CDR1 is SEHNR and CDR2 is FQNEAQ in the germline V gene (reference sequence). The CDR3 runs 15 residues. Trimming removed 5 bases at V and 7 bases at J, with 18 bases between. The CDR3 here is CASSLYRVEEQPQHF. The CDR3 DNA reads as TGTGCCAGCAGCCTCTACAGGGTCGAAGAGCAGCCCCAGCATTTT.

The chain couples TRBV5-4 to TRBJ2-2; D might be TRBD1 (5 bases). The CDR3 contains 14 residues. V lost 0 bases to trimming and J lost 8 bases, with 11 bases between them. In germline, CDR1 is SGHNT, CDR2 YYREEE (reference sequence). CDR3 coding DNA: TGTGCCAGCAGCTTGGACAGGTTTACAGGGGAGCTGTTTTTT. Encoded protein: CASSLDRFTGELFF. The whole variable domain, remainder taken from reference TRBV5-4 and TRBJ2-2, is ETGVTQSPTHLIKTRGQQVTLRCSSQSGHNTVSWYQQALGQGPQFIFQYYREEENGRGNFPPRFSGLQFPNYSSELNVNALELDDSALYLCASSLDRFTGELFFGEGSRLTVL.

A few counts support this clone. The chain joins TRBV19 to TRBJ1-2; 7 positions agree with TRBD1. CDR3 length: 13 amino acids. Germline V gives CDR1 LNHDA, CDR2 SQIVND (reference sequence). V shed 6 bases, J shed 1 base, and the junction held 2 bases outside the gene matches. CDR3 coding DNA: TGTGCCAGTAGCCGGGACAGTAACTATGGCTACACCTTC. It codes for CASSRDSNYGYTF.

The chain has TRBV4-3 and TRBJ1-2; 8 positions match TRBD1. Germline CDR1 reads LGHNA; CDR2 reads YSLEER. Germline trimming cut 4 bases from V and 4 bases from J; bases unmatched to any gene: 8. The CDR3 extends over 15 amino acids. The DNA for the CDR3 is TGCGCCAGCAGCCCCGGACCCGACAGGGGCTATGGCTACACCTTC. It specifies CASSPGPDRGYGYTF.

The chain recombines TRBV21-1 with TRBJ2-7; TRBD2 is taken as the D call from the table, unchecked against the DNA. TRBV21-1 counts as a pseudogene. CDR3 length: 16 residues. CDR3 nucleotide sequence: TGTGCCAGCAACCCAGCGGGGGCCCCTCCAACCTACGAGCAGTACTTC. This gives the protein CASNPAGAPPTYEQYF.

V usage is TRBV6-6 and J usage is TRBJ2-5, with 11 bases that match TRBD2. The end of the DNA fits TRBJ2-7 better, so the J call may be wrong. Germline values: CDR1 MNHNY, CDR2 SVGAGI (reference sequence). This CDR3 has 14 amino acids. CDR3 nucleotides: TGTGCCAGCCTCGGGACTAGCGGTACCTACGAGCAGTACTTC. Its protein is CASLGTSGTYEQYF.

The chain uses TRBV6-1 and TRBJ2-7; tentative D call: TRBD1 (5 bases). The length of the CDR3 is 14 residues. Per germline, CDR1 MNHNS and CDR2 SASEGT. Trimming took off 1 base at V and 0 bases at J, with 7 bases between the two ends. CDR3: CASSEVGASYEQYF. CDR3 in DNA: TGTGCCAGCAGTGAAGTTGGGGCCTCCTACGAGCAGTACTTC.

The gene calls are TRBV7-9 and TRBJ1-6; a weak D match, TRBD1 (5 bases). CDR1 is SEHNR, CDR2 FQNEAQ, per germline (reference sequence). CDR3 length equals 12 residues. CDR3 loop: CAGAGTNSPLHF. The CDR3 DNA sequence: TGTGCAGGGGCAGGTACTAATTCACCCCTCCACTTT.

This chain links TRBV7-3 with TRBJ2-7, with 8 bases that match TRBD1. CDR3 size: 13 residues. Germline V lookup: CDR1 SGHTA, CDR2 FQGTGA. Trimming removed 5 bases from V and 6 bases from J; junction bases left unmatched: 6. CDR3 coding DNA: TGTGCCAGCAGCCCGGACAGGGAAGGCGAGCAGTACTTC. This translates into CASSPDREGEQYF.

V is TRBV5-4 and J is TRBJ2-1, with 15 bases identical to TRBD2. The CDR3 extends over 16 amino acids. Germline loops: CDR1 SGHNT, CDR2 YYREEE (reference sequence). V was pared by 5 bases and J by 4 bases, with 4 bases of the junction left unmatched. CDR3 nucleotide sequence: TGTGCCAGCAGGGACGGGACTAGCGGGGGGTACAATGAGCAGTTCTTC. Its protein product is CASRDGTSGGYNEQFF. Full variable domain (remainder filled in from reference TRBV5-4 and TRBJ2-1): ETGVTQSPTHLIKTRGQQVTLRCSSQSGHNTVSWYQQALGQGPQFIFQYYREEENGRGNFPPRFSGLQFPNYSSELNVNALELDDSALYLCASRDGTSGGYNEQFFGPGTRLTVL.

There are a few counts of this clone. The chain is built from TRBV19 and TRBJ1-2, with D possibly matching TRBD1 (5 bases). Trimming removed 4 bases from V and 7 bases from J, with 16 bases in between. CDR3 size: 14 residues. Germline CDR1 reads LNHDA; CDR2 reads SQIVND (reference sequence). The CDR3 sequence: CASSTSWGEAGYTF. The CDR3, as DNA: TGTGCCAGTAGTACCTCTTGGGGGGAGGCTGGCTACACCTTC. Full variable domain (rest looked up from reference TRBV19 and TRBJ1-2): DGGITQSPKYLFRKEGQNVTLSCEQNLNHDAMYWYRQDPGQGLRLIYYSQIVNDFQKGDIAEGYSVSREKKESFPLTVTSAQKNPTAFYLCASSTSWGEAGYTFGSGTRLTVV.

The chain is built from TRBV5-1 and TRBJ2-7, with D possibly TRBD1 on 5 matching bases. The ends were cut back, 1 base at V and 6 bases at J, with 11 bases in the middle. The V gene's germline CDR1 is SGHRS and CDR2 YFSETQ. The CDR3 runs to 13 residues. CDR3 coding DNA: TGCGCCAGCAGCTTGCAGGGTGAGAGCGAGCAGTACTTC. Translated: CASSLQGESEQYF.

The J gene is TRBJ2-6, the V gene TRBV27, with 7 bases matching TRBD1. Germline CDR1 is MNHEY and CDR2 is SMNVEV (reference sequence). The CDR3 runs 19 residues. Trimming cost V 5 bases and J 2 bases; bases outside gene matches: 15. CDR3 in amino acids: CASSHDRDLFFAGANVLTF. Written as DNA, the CDR3 is TGTGCCAGCAGTCACGACAGGGATCTTTTTTTTGCTGGGGCCAACGTCCTGACTTTC.

The gene calls are TRBV11-2 and TRBJ2-2; 8 bases agree with TRBD1. Trimming at V came to 5 bases and at J to 4 bases, leaving 6 bases not matched to a gene. Germline V lookup: CDR1 SGHAT, CDR2 FQNNGV. The CDR3 length is 15 residues. The CDR3 loop reads CASSQMDRVTGELFF. DNA of the CDR3: TGTGCCAGCAGCCAAATGGACAGGGTCACCGGGGAGCTGTTTTTT.

This clone was picked up a small number of times. This chain connects TRBV27 to TRBJ1-5; 7 bases align to TRBD1. Looked up from germline, CDR1 is MNHEY and CDR2 is SMNVEV (reference sequence). J was trimmed by 1 base and V by 5 bases; bases with no gene match: 5. The CDR3 loop spans 15 amino acids. This chain's CDR3 is CASSLRQGSNQPQHF. The CDR3 nucleotides are TGTGCCAGCAGTCTAAGACAGGGAAGCAATCAGCCCCAGCATTTT.

A few counts support this clone. The chain couples TRBV7-9 to TRBJ1-4; perhaps TRBD1 as D (5 bases). This CDR3 has 15 amino acids. V lost 5 bases, J lost 4 bases, and 14 bases lay in between. Germline CDR1 and CDR2: SEHNR and FQNEAQ (reference sequence). The CDR3 spells CASSPGGGDNEKLFF. The CDR3 DNA reads TGTGCCAGCAGCCCCGGTGGGGGGGATAATGAAAAACTGTTTTTT.